This is a list of T cell receptor beta chains from one sample in a study of Tregs in tolerant kidney transplant recipients. Method: immunoSEQ multiplex PCR; TCRdb's copy keeps in-frame clones and lacks some. The sample lists about 110,000 clones, nearly 90% occurring once. Sequences were derived from CD4+ T cells from blood, sampled before the transplant. All receptors derive from a human donor who received a combined kidney and bone marrow transplant. Both conserved end residues are part of each CDR3. A D gene is named only where the DNA matches it firmly. Clone size is stated in some rows and not others, as once, few, many or a class when expanded.

J: TRBJ1-5; D: NA; V: TRBV6-1; size: NA; DNA: TGTGCCAGCCGTCGGGAAAATCAGCCCCAGCATTTT; CDR3: CASRRENQPQHF
J: TRBJ2-1; D: NA; V: TRBV19; size: few; DNA: TGTGCCAGTAGCCTAAGGGGGGGCGGGTACAATGAGCAGTTCTTC; CDR3: CASSLRGGGYNEQFF
J: TRBJ1-4; D: NA; V: TRBV4-1; size: NA; DNA: TGCGCCAGCAGCCAAGGAGTGGGGGGGGGAGCAACTAATGAAAAACTGTTTTTT; CDR3: CASSQGVGGGATNEKLFF
J: TRBJ2-1; D: TRBD1; V: TRBV12-5; size: once; DNA: TGTGCTAGTGGATCTCGGGACAGAGGGGGTTCGGAGCAGTTCTTC; CDR3: CASGSRDRGGSEQFF
J: TRBJ1-2; D: TRBD1; V: TRBV4-1; size: NA; DNA: TGCGCCAGCAGCCAACCGGACAGGGCTAACTATGGCTACACCTTC; CDR3: CASSQPDRANYGYTF
J: TRBJ2-7; D: NA; V: TRBV5-4; size: NA; DNA: TGTGCCAGCAGCGTCGGGTCTCGCTCCTACGAGCAGTACTTC; CDR3: CASSVGSRSYEQYF
J: TRBJ2-7; D: NA; V: TRBV2; size: NA; DNA: TGTGCCAGCAGTGTTTTAGTAAGCTCCTACGAGCAGTACTTC; CDR3: CASSVLVSSYEQYF
J: TRBJ2-4; D: TRBD2; V: TRBV19; size: NA; DNA: TGTGCCAGCGGACTAGCGGGAGCCAAAAACATTCAGTACTTC; CDR3: CASGLAGAKNIQYF
J: TRBJ2-7; D: NA; V: TRBV6-5; size: NA; DNA: TGTGCCAGCAGTTACTCGAGGACCTACGAGCAGTACTTC; CDR3: CASSYSRTYEQYF
J: TRBJ2-3; D: TRBD2; V: TRBV7-2; size: NA; DNA: TGTGCCAGCAGCTTATCAAGCGGGAGGGTCGTAGATACGCAGTATTTT; CDR3: CASSLSSGRVVDTQYF
J: TRBJ1-1; D: NA; V: TRBV2; size: NA; DNA: TGTGCCAGCACGGGTAACACTGAAGCTTTCTTT; CDR3: CASTGNTEAFF
J: TRBJ1-2; D: NA; V: TRBV6-5; size: NA; DNA: TGTGCCAGCAGTTACTCGGGGGCTGGCTACACCTTC; CDR3: CASSYSGAGYTF
J: TRBJ1-6; D: NA; V: TRBV11-2; size: once; DNA: TGTGCCAGCAGCCCGTCGGCGGGTGATTCACCCCTCCACTTT; CDR3: CASSPSAGDSPLHF
J: TRBJ1-2; D: TRBD1; V: TRBV11-2; size: NA; DNA: TGTGCCAGCAGCCCCGACAGGGCTTATGGCTACACCTTC; CDR3: CASSPDRAYGYTF
J: TRBJ2-1; D: TRBD2; V: TRBV14; size: NA; DNA: TGTGCCAGCAGCCAACTAGCGGGAGATCGTATTGAGCAGTTCTTC; CDR3: CASSQLAGDRIEQFF
J: TRBJ1-1; D: NA; V: TRBV6-4; size: NA; DNA: TGTGCCAGCAGTCCCAAAGGGGGCACTGAAGCTTTCTTT; CDR3: CASSPKGGTEAFF
J: TRBJ2-7; D: NA; V: TRBV6-1; size: NA; DNA: TGTGCCAGCAGTGAAGCCGGCCAGGTGGCGCCTCCACCCTCCTACGAGCAGTACTTC; CDR3: CASSEAGQVAPPPSYEQYF
J: TRBJ2-2; D: TRBD2; V: TRBV2; size: NA; DNA: TGTGCCACCTGGGGGACTAGCGGGGTAATCTCGAACACCGGGGAGCTGTTTTTT; CDR3: CATWGTSGVISNTGELFF
J: TRBJ2-5; D: NA; V: TRBV11-3; size: NA; DNA: TGTGCCAGCAGCTTATCTTGGGACTCCCAAGAGACCCAGTACTTC; CDR3: CASSLSWDSQETQYF
J: TRBJ2-7; D: NA; V: TRBV7-2; size: NA; DNA: TGTGCCAGCAGCGCTAGCCGGGCCAACTACGAGCAGTACTTC; CDR3: CASSASRANYEQYF
J: TRBJ1-4; D: NA; V: TRBV19; size: NA; DNA: TGTGCCAGTAAGGCGGGGGACGGCGAAAAACTGTTTTTT; CDR3: CASKAGDGEKLFF
J: TRBJ2-7; D: TRBD2; V: TRBV5-8; size: NA; DNA: TGTGCCAGCAGCTTGGCGGGGGGCGAGCAGTACTTC; CDR3: CASSLAGGEQYF
J: TRBJ2-3; D: NA; V: TRBV7-2; size: NA; DNA: TGTGCCAGCAGCCCCGGGGAGAGTACAGATACGCAGTATTTT; CDR3: CASSPGESTDTQYF
J: TRBJ1-5; D: NA; V: TRBV6-1; size: NA; DNA: TGTGCCAGCAGTGAATTGGGGCCTAGCAATCAGCCCCAGCATTTT; CDR3: CASSELGPSNQPQHF
J: TRBJ2-7; D: NA; V: TRBV6-5; size: NA; DNA: TGTGCCAGCAGTTACTTCGGGGGGCGGTACGAGCAGTACTTC; CDR3: CASSYFGGRYEQYF
J: TRBJ1-3; D: TRBD1; V: TRBV11-2; size: NA; DNA: TGTGCCAGCAGCCGCGGGACAGGGGGAACCTCTGGAAACACCATATATTTT; CDR3: CASSRGTGGTSGNTIYF
J: TRBJ1-5; D: TRBD1; V: TRBV6-5; size: NA; DNA: TGTGCCAGCAGTAAGGGGGACAGGGGGCGTCAGCCCCAGCATTTT; CDR3: CASSKGDRGRQPQHF
J: TRBJ1-6; D: TRBD1; V: TRBV4-1; size: NA; DNA: TGCGCCAGCAGCCAAGGCTCCGGGACAGTCCTTAATTCACCCCTCCACTTT; CDR3: CASSQGSGTVLNSPLHF
J: TRBJ2-3; D: TRBD2; V: TRBV5-1; size: few; DNA: TGCGCCAGCAGCTGGGGAGGGAGCGGGGGAGCAGATACGCAGTATTTT; CDR3: CASSWGGSGGADTQYF
J: TRBJ2-1; D: TRBD1; V: TRBV5-4; size: NA; DNA: TGTGCCAGCAGCAACCGGGACAGGGAGAATGAGCAGTTCTTC; CDR3: CASSNRDRENEQFF
J: TRBJ1-4; D: NA; V: TRBV30; size: NA; DNA: TGTGCCTGGAGTGTAGGACAGAATGAAAAACTGTTTTTT; CDR3: CAWSVGQNEKLFF
J: TRBJ1-4; D: TRBD1; V: TRBV10-3; size: NA; DNA: TGTGCCACCTCTGGATCGTCCGGGACAGGGGATGAAAAACTGTTTTTT; CDR3: CATSGSSGTGDEKLFF
J: TRBJ1-2; D: TRBD1; V: TRBV25-1; size: NA; DNA: TGTGCCAGCAGTGAACCCACAGGGGGTTTTGGCTACACCTTC; CDR3: CASSEPTGGFGYTF
J: TRBJ2-3; D: NA; V: TRBV9; size: NA; DNA: TGTGCCAGCAGCCCCCCGCCCAGGGACTCTAGCACAGATACGCAGTATTTT; CDR3: CASSPPPRDSSTDTQYF
J: TRBJ2-3; D: TRBD2; V: TRBV5-1; size: NA; DNA: TGCGCCAGCAGCTTGGTTACTAGCGGGGGCACAGATACGCAGTATTTT; CDR3: CASSLVTSGGTDTQYF
J: TRBJ1-2; D: TRBD1; V: TRBV28; size: NA; DNA: TGTGCCAGCATCCCCAAGGGGGCAGTAGCTAACTATGGCTACACCTTC; CDR3: CASIPKGAVANYGYTF
J: TRBJ2-5; D: NA; V: TRBV15; size: NA; DNA: TGTGCCACCAGCAGAGTCACAGGGATAGAGACCCAGTACTTC; CDR3: CATSRVTGIETQYF
J: TRBJ1-6; D: NA; V: TRBV2; size: few; DNA: TGTGCCACTTCGACAGAAACCTATTCACCCCTCCACTTT; CDR3: CATSTETYSPLHF
J: TRBJ1-2; D: TRBD1; V: TRBV5-1; size: few; DNA: TGCGCCAGCAGCTGGACAGGGGTGGACTATGGCTACACCTTC; CDR3: CASSWTGVDYGYTF